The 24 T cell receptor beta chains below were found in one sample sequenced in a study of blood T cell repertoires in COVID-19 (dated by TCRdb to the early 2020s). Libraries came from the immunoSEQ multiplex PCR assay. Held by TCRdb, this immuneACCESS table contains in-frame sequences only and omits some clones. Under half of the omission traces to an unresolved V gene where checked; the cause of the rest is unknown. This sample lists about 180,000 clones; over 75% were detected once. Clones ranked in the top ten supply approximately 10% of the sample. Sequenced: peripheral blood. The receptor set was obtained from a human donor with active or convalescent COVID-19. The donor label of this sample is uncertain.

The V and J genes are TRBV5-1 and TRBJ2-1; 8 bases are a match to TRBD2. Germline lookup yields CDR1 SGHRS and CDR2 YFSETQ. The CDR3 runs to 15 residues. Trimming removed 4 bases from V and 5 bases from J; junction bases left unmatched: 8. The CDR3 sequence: CASSVSGTRDNEQFF. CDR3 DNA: TGCGCCAGCAGCGTATCCGGGACTAGGGACAATGAGCAGTTCTTC.

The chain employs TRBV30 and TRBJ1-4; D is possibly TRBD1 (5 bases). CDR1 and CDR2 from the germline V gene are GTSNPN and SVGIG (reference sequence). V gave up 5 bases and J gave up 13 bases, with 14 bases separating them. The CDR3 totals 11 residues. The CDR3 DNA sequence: TGTGCCTGGCGGGGGGGGTTTCGACTGTTTTTT. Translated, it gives CAWRGGFRLFF.

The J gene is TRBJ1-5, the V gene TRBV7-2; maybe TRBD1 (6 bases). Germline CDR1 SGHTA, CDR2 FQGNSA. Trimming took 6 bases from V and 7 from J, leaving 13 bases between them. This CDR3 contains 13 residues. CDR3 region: CASSKGGAQPQHF. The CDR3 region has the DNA TGTGCCAGCAGTAAGGGGGGGGCACAGCCCCAGCATTTT.

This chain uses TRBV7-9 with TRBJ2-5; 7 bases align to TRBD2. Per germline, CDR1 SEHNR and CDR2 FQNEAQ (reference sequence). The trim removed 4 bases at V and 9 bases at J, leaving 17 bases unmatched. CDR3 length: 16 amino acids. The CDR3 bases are TGTGCCAGCAGCTCCGGGGACTACCAGTTAATGAGGCCCCAGTACTTC. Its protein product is CASSSGDYQLMRPQYF.

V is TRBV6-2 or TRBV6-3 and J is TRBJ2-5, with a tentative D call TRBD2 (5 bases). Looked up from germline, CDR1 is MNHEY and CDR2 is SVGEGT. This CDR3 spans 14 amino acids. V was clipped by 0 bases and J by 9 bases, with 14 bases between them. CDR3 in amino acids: CASSYSSDKRPQYF. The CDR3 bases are TGTGCCAGCAGTTACTCTAGCGACAAGAGACCCCAGTACTTC.

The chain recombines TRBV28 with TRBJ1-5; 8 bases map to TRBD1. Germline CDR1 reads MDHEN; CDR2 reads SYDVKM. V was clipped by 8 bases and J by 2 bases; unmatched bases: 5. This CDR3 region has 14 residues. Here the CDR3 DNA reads TGTGCCAGCCAATCAGGGGGCGGCAATCAGCCCCAGCATTTT. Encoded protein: CASQSGGGNQPQHF.

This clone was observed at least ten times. CDR3 DNA sequence: TGCGCCAGCGACGACAGTGGCGGGGCCAACGTCCTGACTTTC. It specifies CASDDSGGANVLTF. This chain connects TRBV4-1 to TRBJ2-6; D perhaps matches TRBD1 (5 bases). Germline values: CDR1 MGHRA, CDR2 YSYEKL. V dropped 8 bases and J dropped 4 bases, with 12 bases sitting between them. The CDR3 loop spans 14 amino acids.

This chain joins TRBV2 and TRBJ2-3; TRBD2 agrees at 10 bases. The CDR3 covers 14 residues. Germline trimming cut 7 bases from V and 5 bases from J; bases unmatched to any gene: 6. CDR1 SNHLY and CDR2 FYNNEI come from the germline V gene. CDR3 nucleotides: TGTGCCAGCAAGGGGCTAGCGGGGGAAGATACGCAGTATTTT. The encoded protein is CASKGLAGEDTQYF.

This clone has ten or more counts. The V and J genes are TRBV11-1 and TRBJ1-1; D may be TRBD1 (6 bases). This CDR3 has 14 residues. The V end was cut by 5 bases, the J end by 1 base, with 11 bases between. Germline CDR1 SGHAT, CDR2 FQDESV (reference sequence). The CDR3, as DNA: TGTGCCAGCAGCCCGTGGACAGCGAACACTGAAGCTTTCTTT. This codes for CASSPWTANTEAFF.

Here the CDR3 DNA reads TGTGCCAGCAGCTTCCTGCCCCCGGGACTCTCGAACACCGGGGAGCTGTTTTTT. Protein sequence: CASSFLPPGLSNTGELFF. The chain employs TRBV3-1 (or the pseudogene TRBV3-2) and TRBJ2-2; possible D gene TRBD2, 6 bases. Germline-derived CDR1 and CDR2 are LGHDT and YNNKEL (reference sequence). The V gene lost 5 bases and the J gene lost 0 bases, with 19 bases spanning the gap. The CDR3 has 18 residues.

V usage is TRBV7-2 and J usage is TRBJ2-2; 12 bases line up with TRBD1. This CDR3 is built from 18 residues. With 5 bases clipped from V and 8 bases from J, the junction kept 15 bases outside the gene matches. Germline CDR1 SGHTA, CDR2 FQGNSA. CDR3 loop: CASSPFSGTGGRGGELFF. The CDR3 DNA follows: TGTGCCAGCAGCCCATTCTCCGGGACAGGGGGCAGGGGAGGGGAGCTGTTTTTT.

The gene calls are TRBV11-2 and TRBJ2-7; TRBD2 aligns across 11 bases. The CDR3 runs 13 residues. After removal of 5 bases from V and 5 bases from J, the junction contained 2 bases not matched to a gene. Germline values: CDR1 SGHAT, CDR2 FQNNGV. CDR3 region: CASSLAGGNEQYF. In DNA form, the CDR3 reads TGTGCCAGCAGCCTAGCGGGGGGTAACGAGCAGTACTTC.

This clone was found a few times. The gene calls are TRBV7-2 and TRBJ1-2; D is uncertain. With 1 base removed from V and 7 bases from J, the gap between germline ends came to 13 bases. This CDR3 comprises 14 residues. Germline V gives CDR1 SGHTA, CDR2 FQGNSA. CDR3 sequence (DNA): TGTGCCAGCAGCTTAGAAGTGCCAGGTCCTGGCTACACCTTC. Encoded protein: CASSLEVPGPGYTF.

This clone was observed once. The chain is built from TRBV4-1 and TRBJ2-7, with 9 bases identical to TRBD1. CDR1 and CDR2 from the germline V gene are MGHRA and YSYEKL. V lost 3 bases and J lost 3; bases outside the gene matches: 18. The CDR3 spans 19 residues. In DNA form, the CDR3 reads TGCGCCAGCAGCCACGACCTACTGGATGTGGGGACAGGGAGCTACGAGCAGTACTTC. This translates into CASSHDLLDVGTGSYEQYF.

The CDR3 sequence is CASIKTPGTGELFF. CDR3 sequence (DNA): TGTGCCAGCATCAAAACCCCGGGCACCGGGGAGCTGTTTTTT. The chain uses TRBV2 and TRBJ2-2; D gene unclear. In germline, CDR1 is SNHLY, CDR2 FYNNEI. The CDR3 has 14 residues. V shed 7 bases and J shed 4 bases, with 13 bases lying between them.

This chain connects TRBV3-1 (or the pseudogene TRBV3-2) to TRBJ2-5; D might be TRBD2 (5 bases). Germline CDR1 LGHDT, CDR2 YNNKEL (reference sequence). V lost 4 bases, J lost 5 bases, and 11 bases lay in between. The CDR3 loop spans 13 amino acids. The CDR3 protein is CASSLSGGETQYF. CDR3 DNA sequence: TGTGCCAGCAGCCTGTCCGGCGGGGAGACCCAGTACTTC.

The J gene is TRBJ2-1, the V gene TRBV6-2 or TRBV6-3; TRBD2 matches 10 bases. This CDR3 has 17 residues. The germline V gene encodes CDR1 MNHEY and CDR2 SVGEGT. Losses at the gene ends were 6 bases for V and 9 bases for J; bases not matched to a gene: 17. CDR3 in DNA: TGTGCCAGCAGCCGAGATCTAGCGGGGGCGCGAAGGGGTGAGCAGTTCTTC. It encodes CASSRDLAGARRGEQFF.

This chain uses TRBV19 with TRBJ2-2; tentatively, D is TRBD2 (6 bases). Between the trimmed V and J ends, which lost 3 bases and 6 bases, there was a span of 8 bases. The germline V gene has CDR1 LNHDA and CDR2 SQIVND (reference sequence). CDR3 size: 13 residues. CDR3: CASSMGTPGELFF. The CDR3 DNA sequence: TGTGCCAGTAGTATGGGGACTCCCGGGGAGCTGTTTTTT.

The CDR3 loop reads CASSLIVGGSVETQYF. The DNA for the CDR3 is TGTGCCAGCAGCTTAATAGTTGGCGGCAGTGTCGAGACCCAGTACTTC. The chain couples TRBV7-2 to TRBJ2-5; no clear D. CDR1 is SGHTA, CDR2 FQGNSA, per germline. V lost 2 bases and J 5 bases, leaving 18 bases between the germline ends. The CDR3 is 16 amino acids.

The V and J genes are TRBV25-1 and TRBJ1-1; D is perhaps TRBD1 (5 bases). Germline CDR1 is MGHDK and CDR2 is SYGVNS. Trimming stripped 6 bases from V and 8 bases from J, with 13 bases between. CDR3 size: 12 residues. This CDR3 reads CASSGGWGEAFF. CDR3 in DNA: TGTGCCAGCAGCGGGGGATGGGGAGAAGCTTTCTTT.

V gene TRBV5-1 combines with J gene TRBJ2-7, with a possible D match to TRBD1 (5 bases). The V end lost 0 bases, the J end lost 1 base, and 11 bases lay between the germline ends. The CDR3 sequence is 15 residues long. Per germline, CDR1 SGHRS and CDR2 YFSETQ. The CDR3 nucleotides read TGCGCCAGCAGCTTGGGGACAAGGAATTCCTACGAGCAGTACTTC. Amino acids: CASSLGTRNSYEQYF.

CDR3 DNA: TGCGCCAGCAGCCGCCCGGGACAGGGTGGTGAAAAACTGTTTTTT. Translated: CASSRPGQGGEKLFF. This chain links TRBV4-3 with TRBJ1-4; TRBD1 aligns across 9 bases. The CDR3 length is 15 residues. V gave up 4 bases and J gave up 7 bases; unmatched junction bases: 7. Per germline, CDR1 LGHNA and CDR2 YSLEER.

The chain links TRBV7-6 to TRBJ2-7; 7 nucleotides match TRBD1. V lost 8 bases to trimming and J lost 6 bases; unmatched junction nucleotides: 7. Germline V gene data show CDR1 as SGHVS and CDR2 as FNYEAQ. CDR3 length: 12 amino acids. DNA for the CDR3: TGTGCCAGCTTTTACCCAGGGGGCGAGCAGTACTTC. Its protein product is CASFYPGGEQYF.

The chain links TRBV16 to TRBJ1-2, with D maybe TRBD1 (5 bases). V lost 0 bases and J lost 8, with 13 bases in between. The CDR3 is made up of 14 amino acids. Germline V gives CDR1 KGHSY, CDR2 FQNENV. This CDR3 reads CASSQSKGEGGYTF. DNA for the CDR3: TGTGCCAGCAGCCAATCGAAAGGGGAAGGCGGCTACACCTTC.